These 32 T cell receptor beta chains originate from one sample sequenced in a study of OX40 agonist ivuxolimab in advanced cancers. Profiling relied on immunoSEQ multiplex PCR, and the TCRdb table lists in-frame clones only, not all of them. Of 70,000 to 90,000 clones in the sample, under 95% were seen once. The sequencing used CD4+ or CD8+ T cells sorted from blood, collected in a trial of the OX40 agonist ivuxolimab. These receptors were obtained from an adult with an advanced solid tumor such as melanoma, head and neck, liver or kidney cancer.

The V gene is TRBV27, the J gene TRBJ2-3; TRBD2 matches 12 bases. Per germline, CDR1 MNHEY and CDR2 SMNVEV (reference sequence). Unmatched junction bases numbered 8, after V lost 7 bases and J lost 3 bases. The CDR3 length is 16 residues. For the CDR3, the DNA is TGTGCCAGCATCCATTCGGGACTAGCGGGTACAGATACGCAGTATTTT. It specifies CASIHSGLAGTDTQYF.

J is TRBJ1-3 and V is TRBV29-1; D is undetermined. Germline loops: CDR1 SQVTM, CDR2 ANQGSEA. V was cut by 4 bases and J by 0 bases, with 7 bases left in between. The CDR3 runs 13 residues. CDR3 sequence reads: CSVVRDSGNTIYF. The CDR3 bases are TGCAGCGTTGTTAGGGACTCTGGAAACACCATATATTTT.

As DNA, the CDR3 is TGTGCCAGTAGTATAGGTAGACAGTCCTACGAGCAGTACTTC. It yields the protein CASSIGRQSYEQYF. The chain recombines TRBV19 with TRBJ2-7; D possibly corresponds to TRBD1 (5 bases). CDR3 length equals 14 residues. V lost 1 base to trimming and J lost 1 base, with 8 bases between them. From germline, CDR1 is LNHDA and CDR2 SQIVND (reference sequence).

CDR3: CASSTSRGNYGYTF. CDR3 bases: TGTGCCAGCAGCACAAGCAGGGGGAACTATGGCTACACCTTC. V is TRBV11-2 and J is TRBJ1-2; 7 positions match TRBD1. CDR1 is SGHAT, CDR2 FQNNGV, per germline. The CDR3 consists of 14 residues. V lost 5 bases and J lost 2; bases outside the gene matches: 5.

The V gene is TRBV5-1, the J gene TRBJ2-6; D possibly corresponds to TRBD2 (6 bases). Trimming cost V 3 bases and J 1 base, with 11 bases left between them. The CDR3 loop spans 16 amino acids. Germline V CDR1 and CDR2: SGHRS, YFSETQ. The CDR3 sequence: CASSWDGGSGANVLTF. CDR3 in DNA: TGCGCCAGCAGCTGGGACGGAGGGTCTGGGGCCAACGTCCTGACTTTC. Filled out from reference TRBV5-1 and TRBJ2-6, the complete variable domain reads KAGVTQTPRYLIKTRGQQVTLSCSPISGHRSVSWYQQTPGQGLQFLFEYFSETQRNKGNFPGRFSGRQFSNSRSEMNVSTLELGDSALYLCASSWDGGSGANVLTFGAGSRLTVL.

The V and J genes are TRBV4-2 and TRBJ1-5; D is uncertain. This CDR3 contains 17 residues. The germline V and J ends were trimmed by 1 base and 3 bases, with 16 bases remaining between them. Per germline, CDR1 LGHNA and CDR2 YNFKEQ. The DNA of the CDR3 is TGTGCCAGCAGCCAAGTCTCGGGCCAGGCCTTCAATCAGCCCCAGCATTTT. This translates into CASSQVSGQAFNQPQHF.

The V gene is TRBV2, the J gene TRBJ1-5; D unclear. Germline V gene data show CDR1 as SNHLY and CDR2 as FYNNEI. This CDR3 region has 12 residues. The germline V and J ends were trimmed by 0 bases and 6 bases, with 3 bases remaining between them. CDR3: CASSEAGQPQHF. CDR3 coding DNA: TGTGCCAGCAGTGAAGCTGGTCAGCCCCAGCATTTT.

The chain couples TRBV27 to TRBJ1-5; D gene uncertain. This CDR3 has 14 amino acids. The V gene's germline CDR1 is MNHEY and CDR2 SMNVEV (reference sequence). Trimming removed 2 bases from V and 0 bases from J, with 5 bases in between. The CDR3: CASSLSGSNQPQHF. The CDR3 DNA sequence: TGTGCCAGCAGTTTAAGTGGTAGCAATCAGCCCCAGCATTTT.

V is TRBV27 and J is TRBJ2-2; D call uncertain. Germline loops: CDR1 MNHEY, CDR2 SMNVEV (reference sequence). V dropped 3 bases and J dropped 4 bases, with 3 bases sitting between them. The CDR3 contains 12 residues. CDR3 region: CASSFPTGELFF. CDR3 nucleotides: TGTGCCAGCAGTTTCCCCACCGGGGAGCTGTTTTTT.

The chain joins TRBV19 to TRBJ1-5; D is unclear. V lost 4 bases, J lost 9 bases, and 19 bases lay in between. Looked up from germline, CDR1 is LNHDA and CDR2 is SQIVND (reference sequence). There are 15 residues in the CDR3. CDR3 sequence: CASSTFTDRKGPQHF. The CDR3 bases are TGTGCCAGTAGTACGTTCACCGATCGGAAGGGGCCCCAGCATTTT.

The chain couples TRBV28 to TRBJ1-2; no clear D gene. The CDR3 spans 12 residues. CDR1 is MDHEN and CDR2 is SYDVKM in the germline V gene. The germline V and J ends were trimmed by 7 bases and 7 bases, with 13 bases remaining between them. Here the CDR3 DNA reads TGTGCCAGCACCCAACTGGAGGTTGGCTACACCTTC. Translation gives CASTQLEVGYTF.

This chain uses TRBV18 with TRBJ1-3, with D perhaps TRBD1 (6 bases). Per the germline V gene, CDR1 is KGHSH and CDR2 is LQKENI. The CDR3 sequence is 15 residues long. V lost 2 bases and J 0 bases, leaving 8 bases between the germline ends. CDR3 nucleotide sequence: TGTGCCAGCTCACCAGGACAGTACTCTGGAAACACCATATATTTT. Protein: CASSPGQYSGNTIYF.

The chain recombines TRBV10-3 with TRBJ1-6; D ambiguous. CDR3 length: 19 residues. V was clipped by 0 bases and J by 0 bases, with 15 bases between them. Germline CDR1 is ENHRY and CDR2 is SYGVKD. This chain's CDR3 is CAISESGGSLSSYNSPLHF. The CDR3 region has the DNA TGTGCCATCAGTGAGTCCGGCGGATCCCTTAGCTCCTATAATTCACCCCTCCACTTT.

The V and J genes are TRBV27 and TRBJ1-2; D remains unclear. CDR1 and CDR2 from the germline V gene are MNHEY and SMNVEV (reference sequence). Trimming left V 3 bases short and J 0 bases short, with 8 bases between. The CDR3 sequence is 14 residues long. CDR3 DNA sequence: TGTGCCAGCAGTTTCCGGGCCTCTAACTATGGCTACACCTTC. Its translation is CASSFRASNYGYTF.

The chain links TRBV6-5 to TRBJ1-2; perhaps TRBD1 as D (5 bases). This CDR3 region has 13 residues. Germline assignment: CDR1 MNHEY and CDR2 SVGAGI. The germline V and J ends were trimmed by 6 bases and 1 base, with 9 bases remaining between them. The CDR3: CASSRGVNYGYTF. As DNA, the CDR3 is TGTGCCAGCAGCCGAGGGGTTAACTATGGCTACACCTTC.

V gene TRBV7-8 combines with J gene TRBJ1-1, with no clear D. The CDR3 runs to 13 residues. V lost 10 bases and J 0 bases, leaving 12 bases between the germline ends. The germline V gene encodes CDR1 SGHVS and CDR2 FQNEAQ. DNA for the CDR3: TGTGCCATAGAGCGGAGAGTGAACACTGAAGCTTTCTTT. Its translation is CAIERRVNTEAFF.

This chain joins TRBV18 and TRBJ2-3, with TRBD2 identical over 12 bases. CDR1 and CDR2 from the germline V gene are KGHSH and LQKENI. The V segment lost 3 bases and the J segment 4 bases; nucleotides outside the gene matches: 8. The CDR3 is 17 amino acids. The CDR3 nucleotides read TGTGCCAGCTCACCTCAGGCTAGCGGGAGGGGCTCAGATACGCAGTATTTT. Its translation is CASSPQASGRGSDTQYF.

This rearrangement joins TRBV11-2 to TRBJ2-1; 10 bases agree with TRBD2. The CDR3 consists of 15 residues. With V trimmed by 6 bases and J by 2 bases, 4 bases remained unmatched. CDR1 is SGHAT and CDR2 is FQNNGV in the germline V gene. CDR3 sequence: CASSYTSGTYNEQFF. CDR3 DNA: TGTGCCAGCAGTTATACTAGCGGGACCTACAATGAGCAGTTCTTC.

The chain is built from TRBV5-4 and TRBJ2-1; 9 bases agree with TRBD1. The CDR3 is 17 residues long. V trimming: 4 bases; J trimming: 6 bases; junction bases outside the gene matches: 14. CDR1 is SGHNT and CDR2 is YYREEE in the germline V gene (reference sequence). The CDR3 spells CASSPSFGDRVFNEQFF. The CDR3 DNA reads as TGTGCCAGCAGCCCATCCTTCGGGGACAGGGTTTTCAATGAGCAGTTCTTC.

V usage is TRBV6-5 and J usage is TRBJ2-7, with TRBD2 matching 8 bases. CDR1 is MNHEY and CDR2 is SVGAGI in the germline V gene. The CDR3 totals 13 residues. After removal of 6 bases from V and 7 bases from J, the junction contained 8 bases not matched to a gene. The CDR3 protein is CASSPGGSGEQYF. The CDR3 DNA reads as TGTGCCAGCAGCCCGGGGGGGTCTGGTGAGCAGTACTTC.

V gene TRBV4-3 combines with J gene TRBJ1-4, with D tentatively TRBD1 (6 bases). With 0 bases removed from V and 6 bases from J, the gap between germline ends came to 14 bases. The length of the CDR3 is 16 residues. From germline, CDR1 is LGHNA and CDR2 YSLEER. The CDR3 bases are TGCGCCAGCAGCCAAGATGGGGGGGCTCAGGATGAAAAACTGTTTTTT. This encodes CASSQDGGAQDEKLFF.

The rearrangement links TRBV27 to TRBJ2-7; D is uncertain. The germline CDR1 and CDR2 sequences are MNHEY and SMNVEV (reference sequence). This CDR3 spans 14 amino acids. V was cut by 0 bases and J by 1 base, with 7 bases left in between. CDR3 protein: CASSLSVRSYEQYF. The CDR3 coding sequence is TGTGCCAGCAGTTTATCTGTACGATCCTACGAGCAGTACTTC.

The V call is TRBV28, the J call TRBJ2-3; tentative D call: TRBD2 (5 bases). CDR1 is MDHEN and CDR2 is SYDVKM in the germline V gene. The V end was cut by 7 bases, the J end by 6 bases, with 8 bases between. The CDR3 is 11 amino acids. CDR3 region: CASTSGDTQYF. The CDR3 DNA follows: TGTGCCAGCACCTCGGGGGATACGCAGTATTTT. The full variable domain, with the rest looked up from reference TRBV28 and TRBJ2-3, is DVKVTQSSRYLVKRTGEKVFLECVQDMDHENMFWYRQDPGLGLRLIYFSYDVKMKEKGDIPEGYSVSREKKERFSLILESASTNQTSMYLCASTSGDTQYFGPGTRLTVL.

The genes are TRBV5-1 and TRBJ2-1; the D gene could be TRBD1 or TRBD2 (5 bases each). The length of the CDR3 is 16 residues. CDR1 is SGHRS, CDR2 YFSETQ, per germline. The ends were cut back, 1 base at V and 3 bases at J, with 14 bases in the middle. The CDR3 region has the DNA TGCGCCAGCAGCTTGTCTCCCCGGGACGGCTACAATGAGCAGTTCTTC. Its protein product is CASSLSPRDGYNEQFF.

The CDR3 region has the DNA TGTGCCTGGAGTGTAAATGGGATTGAAGCTTTCTTT. It is translated as CAWSVNGIEAFF. The V gene is TRBV30, the J gene TRBJ1-1; no reliable D call. The length of the CDR3 is 12 residues. V was trimmed by 0 bases and J by 7 bases, leaving 9 bases between them. Germline V gene data show CDR1 as GTSNPN and CDR2 as SVGIG (reference sequence).

V and J are TRBV29-1 and TRBJ2-1, with TRBD2 matching over 9 bases. Trimming at V came to 6 bases and at J to 0 bases, leaving 6 bases not matched to a gene. Germline CDR1 and CDR2: SQVTM and ANQGSEA. The CDR3 extends over 15 amino acids. The DNA of the CDR3 is TGCAGCGTAGCTAGCGGGACCCTCTCCTACAATGAGCAGTTCTTC. As protein: CSVASGTLSYNEQFF.

V and J are TRBV30 and TRBJ2-5; the match to TRBD2 covers 8 bases. CDR3 length: 12 amino acids. V shed 3 bases, J shed 5 bases, and the junction held 2 bases outside the gene matches. Germline V lookup: CDR1 GTSNPN, CDR2 SVGIG (reference sequence). CDR3 amino acids: CAWRSSGETQYF. The CDR3 region has the DNA TGTGCCTGGAGATCTAGCGGGGAGACCCAGTACTTC.

This clone has just one count. The chain joins TRBV28 to TRBJ1-4, with 9 bases identical to TRBD1. CDR3 length: 15 amino acids. Trimming cost V 4 bases and J 6 bases; bases outside gene matches: 6. Germline V gene lookup returns CDR1 MDHEN and CDR2 SYDVKM. CDR3 bases: TGTGCCAGCAGTTCTCCGGGACAGGGCGATGAAAAACTGTTTTTT. Translated: CASSSPGQGDEKLFF.

The chain is built from TRBV11-3 and TRBJ2-3; 11 bases match TRBD2. V shed 4 bases, J shed 4 bases, and the junction held 7 bases outside the gene matches. Germline V gene data show CDR1 as SGHNT and CDR2 as YENEEA. This CDR3 has 16 amino acids. The CDR3 DNA follows: TGTGCCAGCAGCTCCGGACTAGCGGGCGGGGCAGATACGCAGTATTTT. It yields the protein CASSSGLAGGADTQYF.

Comments on this clone: This sample includes further DNA sequences coding for the same CDR3. V usage is TRBV5-1 and J usage is TRBJ2-3; 7 bases map to TRBD1. The CDR3 is 14 residues long. With 0 bases clipped from V and 4 bases from J, the junction kept 2 bases outside the gene matches. Germline V gene data show CDR1 as SGHRS and CDR2 as YFSETQ. As DNA, the CDR3 is TGCGCCAGCAGCTTGGAAGGGGGCGCAGATACGCAGTATTTT. Amino acids: CASSLEGGADTQYF.

The gene calls are TRBV4-3 and TRBJ2-7; D gene ambiguous. From germline, CDR1 is LGHNA and CDR2 YSLEER. The V and J ends lost 0 bases and 0 bases respectively, with 6 bases between them. The CDR3 covers 14 residues. In DNA, the CDR3 is TGCGCCAGCAGCCAAGATCGCGTCTCCTACGAGCAGTACTTC. It encodes CASSQDRVSYEQYF.

The rearrangement uses TRBV19 and TRBJ2-2; TRBD2 matches at 12 bases. CDR3 length: 14 amino acids. The V segment lost 4 bases and the J segment 7 bases; nucleotides outside the gene matches: 1. Germline V gene lookup returns CDR1 LNHDA and CDR2 SQIVND (reference sequence). The CDR3 bases are TGTGCCAGTAGTACGGGACTAGCGGGCGGGGAGCTGTTTTTT. Encoded protein: CASSTGLAGGELFF.